This T cell receptor beta chain was captured by sequencing in a study of tumor-infiltrating lymphocytes in primary liver carcinoma. In regard to this clonotype: Its ends do not fully match the called genes, so a read error is possible.

Bulk tissue was left unsorted, and RNA and DNA were co-extracted from 20-30 mg of it. Germline V gives CDR1 SGHAT, CDR2 FQDESV (reference sequence). The CDR3 contains 15 residues. From roughly 0.55 ug of total RNA, TCR beta-specific cDNA was reverse-transcribed using a constant-region primer. Each TCR beta library was derived from three nested multiplex PCR rounds that employed slightly modified ARM-PCR. TRBV1-TRBV30 forward primers paired with a C-beta reverse primer were used in the first two PCR rounds, which ran roughly 10 cycles each. From the multiplex PCR reads, TCRdb called clonotypes with MiXCR, one entry per CDR3 protein. The table has about 35,000 distinct CDR3 sequences, 74% seen once; the top ten hold less than 20%.

V gene TRBV11-1 combines with J gene TRBJ2-7; 8 bases are a match to TRBD2. This TCR came from a man aged 40-49 years with primary liver carcinoma and hepatitis B virus infection. The specimen sequenced was liver tumor tissue from sampling region 4. Stated subset: tumor region T4, right-lateral pole. Here the CDR3 reads CASSLAGSGEYGQYF. CDR3 sequence (DNA): TGTGCTAGCAGCTTAGCGGGATCGGGAGAATACGGGCAGTACTTC.